This TCR beta chain was sequenced for a study of T cell responses to AZD1222 COVID-19 vaccine. Study conclusions and caveats: Among the donors, most were white British and more were female, and clonal diversity was possibly underestimated.

Pooling covered second doses at about 4 or about 12 weeks. On this clone itself: Its specificity is not known.

Looked up from germline, CDR1 is KGHSH and CDR2 is LQKENI. The CDR3 sequence is 17 residues long. V lost 4 bases to trimming and J lost 5 bases; unmatched junction nucleotides: 15. Profiling relied on immunoSEQ multiplex PCR, and the TCRdb table lists in-frame clones only, not all of them. The sample has some 140,000 clones, roughly 93% seen once. The origin of this receptor is an adult who received the AZD1222 COVID-19 vaccine. Sequencing was performed on peripheral blood, taken 28 days after the second AZD1222 dose. V gene TRBV18 combines with J gene TRBJ2-7, with 9 bases aligning to TRBD1. CDR3 loop: CASSRRSVGTGKDEQYF. The CDR3 DNA follows: TGTGCCAGCTCACGAAGAAGCGTTGGGACAGGGAAGGACGAGCAGTACTTC.